This TCR beta chain was obtained from a study of shared clonotypes between healthy human individuals. Findings of the study overall: There were few donors, and this limited the genetic and exposure-history diversity represented.

Trimming removed 5 bases from V and 7 bases from J; junction bases left unmatched: 7. The CDR3 consists of 14 residues. CDR1 and CDR2 (germline): ENHRY, SYGVKD. Sorted-subset replicate PCRs used about 180 ng DNA, around 31,000 T cell genomes. In the original workflow: Quality scores were absent from the junction-only immunoSEQ sequences, so filtering differed. Data came from immunoSEQ multiplex PCR; TCRdb stores just in-frame clones and leaves some out. That table gives V, J and clone size, and the DNA gave D and trimming. The data hold 980,000 or so clones, with 70% to 85% observed a single time. Donors had no recently reported acute infections or vaccinations and were HIV-negative. In the case of this clone: Its antigen remains unidentified.

Material for sequencing was memory CD4+ T cells sorted from blood. The subset here: CD45RA-negative fraction. This clonotype originated in a man aged 18 to 29 in good health. The chain employs TRBV10-3 and TRBJ1-4; TRBD1 agrees at 7 bases. CDR3 in DNA: TGTGCCATCAGTAAGACAGGGATGGGTGAAAAACTGTTTTTT. Residues: CAISKTGMGEKLFF.